Listed below are T cell receptor beta chains from one sample, sequenced in a study of T-cell reconstitution after alpha-beta-depleted transplantation in children. Each CDR3 protein gets one entry after TCRdb re-called the PCR reads with MiXCR. The data show 600,000 to 700,000 distinct CDR3 sequences, approximately 17% seen once. The input for sequencing was PBMCs from the stem cell graft donor, taken from the stem cell graft. The receptors were gathered from a human donor who donated a stem cell graft to a child with acute myeloid leukemia. Both conserved end residues are part of each CDR3. Each record gives: clone size, D gene, J gene, V gene, CDR3 DNA, CDR3 protein. D genes are given only for firm matches. The size field is filled for only some rows; it gives once, few, many or a size class.

size: few
D: .
J: TRBJ1-4
V: TRBV5-1
DNA: TGCGCCAGCAGCTATCTGGTTGGTGAAAAACTGTTTTTT
CDR3: CASSYLVGEKLFF

size: .
D: .
J: TRBJ1-1
V: TRBV20-1
DNA: TGCAGTGCTAGTTCCCTTGCGGCTTTCTTT
CDR3: CSASSLAAFF

size: .
D: TRBD2
J: TRBJ2-3
V: TRBV11-2
DNA: TGTGCCAGCAGCTCGCGGAGTAGCGGGGATACGCAGTATTTT
CDR3: CASSSRSSGDTQYF

size: many
D: .
J: TRBJ2-1
V: TRBV12-3/TRBV12-4
DNA: TGTGCCAGCAGTTTGGAATTTTGGGGGATCTTC
CDR3: CASSLEFWGIF

size: few
D: .
J: TRBJ1-2
V: TRBV28
DNA: TGTGCCAGCACCCCACGGGGTACTGGCTACACCTTC
CDR3: CASTPRGTGYTF

size: .
D: .
J: TRBJ2-5
V: TRBV12-3/TRBV12-4
DNA: TGTGCCAGCAGTTTAGCGGCAGCCTCCTACCAAGAGACCCAGTACTTC
CDR3: CASSLAAASYQETQYF

size: .
D: .
J: TRBJ2-4
V: TRBV29-1
DNA: TGCAGCATTAGGGACAATCTAGCCAAAAACATTCAGTACTTC
CDR3: CSIRDNLAKNIQYF

size: few
D: .
J: TRBJ2-2
V: TRBV12-3/TRBV12-4
DNA: TGTGCCAGCTTCACCCGGGGGGCTCCTTACCGTGGCCCCGGGGAGCTGTTTTTT
CDR3: CASFTRGAPYRGPGELFF

size: many
D: TRBD1
J: TRBJ1-2
V: TRBV12-3/TRBV12-4
DNA: TGTGCCAGCAGTTATGGGACAGGGAGGGACTATGGCTACACCTTC
CDR3: CASSYGTGRDYGYTF

size: .
D: TRBD1
J: TRBJ1-6
V: TRBV11-2
DNA: TGTGCCAGCAGCTTGGGACAGGGGGCTTCCTATAATTCACCCCTCCACTTT
CDR3: CASSLGQGASYNSPLHF

size: few
D: .
J: TRBJ2-3
V: TRBV9
DNA: TGTGCCAGCAGCGTTAGGGATGAGAGCACAGATACGCAGTATTTT
CDR3: CASSVRDESTDTQYF

size: few
D: .
J: TRBJ2-5
V: TRBV11-1
DNA: TGTGCCAGCAGATCGGACTATTACGAGGCGGAGACCCAGTACTTC
CDR3: CASRSDYYEAETQYF

size: .
D: .
J: TRBJ1-6
V: TRBV7-2
DNA: TGTGCCAGCAGCTCGACGAGGACGGGGACACCCCTCCACTTT
CDR3: CASSSTRTGTPLHF

size: .
D: TRBD2
J: TRBJ2-5
V: TRBV10-3
DNA: TGTGCCATCAGCCTGGGACTAGCGGAAGAGACCCAGTACTTC
CDR3: CAISLGLAEETQYF

size: .
D: TRBD1
J: TRBJ1-2
V: TRBV28
DNA: TGTGCCAGCAGAACCGCCGGGACAGGGGAACATGGCTACACCTTC
CDR3: CASRTAGTGEHGYTF

size: .
D: .
J: TRBJ1-2
V: TRBV6-2/TRBV6-3
DNA: TGTGCCAGTGTGCTAAGCGAGCGCTATGGCTACACCTTC
CDR3: CASVLSERYGYTF

size: many
D: .
J: TRBJ2-5
V: TRBV7-8
DNA: TGTGCCAGCAGCTTCGAATTACAGCTTCAAGAGACCCAGTACTTC
CDR3: CASSFELQLQETQYF

size: many
D: .
J: TRBJ2-5
V: TRBV24-1
DNA: TGTGCCACCAGTGATTTGGGGACCCAGTACTTC
CDR3: CATSDLGTQYF

size: few
D: .
J: TRBJ2-7
V: TRBV24-1
DNA: TGTGCCACCAGTGACTCGGGTAATCCCTACGAGCAGTACTTC
CDR3: CATSDSGNPYEQYF

size: few
D: TRBD1
J: TRBJ1-1
V: TRBV13
DNA: TGTGCCAACATACAGGGGGCGGGTTTGTTACGGAACACTGAAGCTTTCTTT
CDR3: CANIQGAGLLRNTEAFF

size: .
D: TRBD2
J: TRBJ2-5
V: TRBV4-2
DNA: TGTGCCAGCAGCCAAGATACTAGCGGGGGGGCCGGGAAGACCCAGTACTTC
CDR3: CASSQDTSGGAGKTQYF

size: .
D: TRBD1
J: TRBJ2-2
V: TRBV7-2
DNA: TGTGCCAGCAGCCAATACAGGGGCACCGGGGAGCTGTTTTTT
CDR3: CASSQYRGTGELFF

size: many
D: .
J: TRBJ2-3
V: TRBV6-5
DNA: TGTGCCAGCAGTTACTCGGACAGTAGCACAGATACGCAGTATTTT
CDR3: CASSYSDSSTDTQYF

size: .
D: .
J: TRBJ1-5
V: TRBV5-6
DNA: TGTGCCAGCAGCTTGGGAGGGTTGAGCAATCAGCCCCAGCATTTT
CDR3: CASSLGGLSNQPQHF

size: many
D: TRBD1
J: TRBJ2-2
V: TRBV7-3
DNA: TGTGCCAGCAGCCCAAGGACAGGGGGCGCGGACACCGGGGAGCTGTTTTTT
CDR3: CASSPRTGGADTGELFF

size: .
D: TRBD1
J: TRBJ2-7
V: TRBV4-3
DNA: TGCGCCAGCAGCCAAGGAGGGGGCTTCCACTACGAGCAGTACTTC
CDR3: CASSQGGGFHYEQYF

size: .
D: .
J: TRBJ2-2
V: TRBV7-2
DNA: TGTGCCAGCAACCAGTACCCCGGGGAGCTGTTTTTT
CDR3: CASNQYPGELFF

size: many
D: TRBD1
J: TRBJ2-5
V: TRBV20-1
DNA: TGCAGTGCCTTACCCGGGGACAGTAAATTCGGCCAGTACTTC
CDR3: CSALPGDSKFGQYF

size: few
D: TRBD2
J: TRBJ2-3
V: TRBV7-2
DNA: TGTGCCAGCAGCTTACAGCGGGGAACAGATACGCAGTATTTT
CDR3: CASSLQRGTDTQYF

size: many
D: .
J: TRBJ2-1
V: TRBV10-3
DNA: TGTGCCATCGGTTTGGGGGGTCCCTACAATGAGCAGTTCTTC
CDR3: CAIGLGGPYNEQFF

size: few
D: .
J: TRBJ1-1
V: TRBV5-1
DNA: TGCGCCAGCAGCTTGTCAAGTGTGACTGAAGCTTTCTTT
CDR3: CASSLSSVTEAFF

size: .
D: .
J: TRBJ2-7
V: TRBV5-1
DNA: TGCGCCAGCAGCTTGGGCCCCTCCCCAGGGAGGTCCTACGAGCAGTACTTC
CDR3: CASSLGPSPGRSYEQYF

size: .
D: TRBD2
J: TRBJ2-1
V: TRBV12-3/TRBV12-4
DNA: TGTGCCAGCAGTCCACAACGGACTAGCGGGGGAAATGAGCTGTTCTTC
CDR3: CASSPQRTSGGNELFF

size: many
D: TRBD2
J: TRBJ2-3
V: TRBV20-1
DNA: TGCAGTGCCCCTTCTCGGGGGGGTGGTCAACATACGCAGTATTTT
CDR3: CSAPSRGGGQHTQYF

size: .
D: .
J: TRBJ2-2
V: TRBV27
DNA: TGTGCCAGCAGTTTAAGTTTGGCCGGGGAGCTGTTTTTT
CDR3: CASSLSLAGELFF

size: few
D: .
J: TRBJ1-5
V: TRBV5-5
DNA: TGTGCCAGCAGCTTGAAGGTTATCAATCAGCCCCAGCATTTT
CDR3: CASSLKVINQPQHF

size: few
D: .
J: TRBJ2-3
V: TRBV15
DNA: TGTGCCACGAGCCAGGCGGGGGCCGGCACAGATACGCAGTATTTT
CDR3: CATSQAGAGTDTQYF

size: .
D: .
J: TRBJ2-2
V: TRBV4-1
DNA: TGCGCCAGCAGCCAAGGGGTGAGACAGTTCACCGGGGAGCTGTTTTTT
CDR3: CASSQGVRQFTGELFF

size: few
D: .
J: TRBJ1-2
V: TRBV7-2
DNA: TGTGCCAGTACCCCGTGGGGCGTGGATGGCTACACCTTC
CDR3: CASTPWGVDGYTF